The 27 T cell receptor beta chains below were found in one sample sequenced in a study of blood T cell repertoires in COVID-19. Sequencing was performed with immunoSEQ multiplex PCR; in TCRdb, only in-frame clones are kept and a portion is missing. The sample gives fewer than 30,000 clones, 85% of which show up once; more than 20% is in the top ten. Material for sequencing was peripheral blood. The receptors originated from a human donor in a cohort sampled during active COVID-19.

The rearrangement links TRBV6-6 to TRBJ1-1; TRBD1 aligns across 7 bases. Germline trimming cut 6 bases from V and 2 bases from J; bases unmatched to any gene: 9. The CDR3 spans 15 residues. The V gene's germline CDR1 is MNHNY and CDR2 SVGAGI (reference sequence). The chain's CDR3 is CASSVPRDSNTEAFF. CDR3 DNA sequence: TGTGCCAGCAGCGTACCTAGGGACAGTAACACTGAAGCTTTCTTT.

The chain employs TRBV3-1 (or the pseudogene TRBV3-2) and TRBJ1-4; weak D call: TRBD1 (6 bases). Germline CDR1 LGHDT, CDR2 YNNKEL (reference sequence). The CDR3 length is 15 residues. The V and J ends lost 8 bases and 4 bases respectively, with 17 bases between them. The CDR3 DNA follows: TGTGCCAGCTCCGGGACACCTAGGGGTAATGAAAAACTGTTTTTT. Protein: CASSGTPRGNEKLFF.

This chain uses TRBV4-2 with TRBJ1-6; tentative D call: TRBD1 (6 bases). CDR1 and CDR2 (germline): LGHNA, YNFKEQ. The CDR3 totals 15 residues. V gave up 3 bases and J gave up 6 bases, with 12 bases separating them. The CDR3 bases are TGTGCCAGCAGCCACTCGGGACACACTAATTCACCCCTCCACTTT. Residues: CASSHSGHTNSPLHF.

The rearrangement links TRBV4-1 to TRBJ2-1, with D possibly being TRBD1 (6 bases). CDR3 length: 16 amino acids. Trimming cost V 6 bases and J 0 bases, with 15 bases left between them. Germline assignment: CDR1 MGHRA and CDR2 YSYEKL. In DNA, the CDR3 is TGCGCCAGCAGAAGGGGCCAGGGGCCCTCCTACAATGAGCAGTTCTTC. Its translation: CASRRGQGPSYNEQFF.

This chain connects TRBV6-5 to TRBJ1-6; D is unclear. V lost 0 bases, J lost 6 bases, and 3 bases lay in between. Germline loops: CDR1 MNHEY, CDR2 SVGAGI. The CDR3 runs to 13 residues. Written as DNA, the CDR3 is TGTGCCAGCAGTTACTCGAGTAATTCACCCCTCCACTTT. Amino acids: CASSYSSNSPLHF.

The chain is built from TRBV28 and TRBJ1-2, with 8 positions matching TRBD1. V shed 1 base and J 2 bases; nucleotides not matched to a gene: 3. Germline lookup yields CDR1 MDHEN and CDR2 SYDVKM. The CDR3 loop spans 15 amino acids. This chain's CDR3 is CASSLFPGGNYGYTF. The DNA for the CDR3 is TGTGCCAGCAGTTTATTCCCAGGGGGCAACTATGGCTACACCTTC.

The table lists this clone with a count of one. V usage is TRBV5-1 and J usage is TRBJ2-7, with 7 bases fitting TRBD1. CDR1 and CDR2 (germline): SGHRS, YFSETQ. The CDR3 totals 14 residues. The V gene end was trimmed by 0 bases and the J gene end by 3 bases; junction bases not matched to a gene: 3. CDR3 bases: TGCGCCAGCAGCTTGGAGGGGGCGGGCTACGAGCAGTACTTC. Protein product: CASSLEGAGYEQYF.

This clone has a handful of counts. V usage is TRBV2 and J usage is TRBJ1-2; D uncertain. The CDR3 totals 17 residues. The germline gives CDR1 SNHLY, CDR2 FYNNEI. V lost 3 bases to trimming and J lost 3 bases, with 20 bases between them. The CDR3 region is CASSEGFVVEADYGYTF. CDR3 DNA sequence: TGTGCCAGCAGTGAGGGATTTGTTGTAGAAGCGGACTATGGCTACACCTTC.

The DNA for the CDR3 is TGCGCCAGCAGCCCCCGTATTAGCGGGGCGGGAGATACGCAGTATTTT. It translates to CASSPRISGAGDTQYF. The chain links TRBV5-1 to TRBJ2-3; 8 bases match TRBD2. This CDR3 region has 16 residues. Germline CDR1 reads SGHRS; CDR2 reads YFSETQ. The J segment lost 5 bases and the V segment lost 4 bases, leaving 12 bases of the junction unmatched.

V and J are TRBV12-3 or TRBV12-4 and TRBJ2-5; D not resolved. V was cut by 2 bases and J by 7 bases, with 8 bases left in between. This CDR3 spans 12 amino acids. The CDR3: CASSLNWATQYF. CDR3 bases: TGTGCCAGCAGTTTAAATTGGGCGACCCAGTACTTC.

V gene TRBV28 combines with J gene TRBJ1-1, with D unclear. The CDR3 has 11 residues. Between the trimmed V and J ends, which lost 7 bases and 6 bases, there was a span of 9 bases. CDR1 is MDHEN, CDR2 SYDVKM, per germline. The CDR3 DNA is TGTGCCAGCACCTCCCCCTCTGAAGCTTTCTTT. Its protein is CASTSPSEAFF.

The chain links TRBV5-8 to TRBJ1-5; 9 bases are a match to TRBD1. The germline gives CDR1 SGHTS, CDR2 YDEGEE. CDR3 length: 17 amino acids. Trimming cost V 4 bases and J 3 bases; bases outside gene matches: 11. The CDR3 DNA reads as TGTGCCAGCAGCCCATACAGGGGGCAGAGGAACAATCAGCCCCAGCATTTT. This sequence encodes CASSPYRGQRNNQPQHF.

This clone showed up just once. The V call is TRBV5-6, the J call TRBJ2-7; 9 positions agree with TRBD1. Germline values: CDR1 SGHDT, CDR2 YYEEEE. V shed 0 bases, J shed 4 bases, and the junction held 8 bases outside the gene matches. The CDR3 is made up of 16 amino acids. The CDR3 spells CASSLGPGQGYYEQYF. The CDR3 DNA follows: TGTGCCAGCAGCTTGGGTCCGGGACAGGGATATTACGAGCAGTACTTC. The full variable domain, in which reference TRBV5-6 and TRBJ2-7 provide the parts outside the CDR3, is DAGVTQSPTHLIKTRGQQVTLRCSPKSGHDTVSWYQQALGQGPQFIFQYYEEEERQRGNFPDRFSGHQFPNYSSELNVNALLLGDSALYLCASSLGPGQGYYEQYFGPGTRLTVT.

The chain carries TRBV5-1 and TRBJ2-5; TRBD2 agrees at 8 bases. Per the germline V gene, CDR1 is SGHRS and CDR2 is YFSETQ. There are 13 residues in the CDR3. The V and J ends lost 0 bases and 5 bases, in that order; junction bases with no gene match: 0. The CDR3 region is CASSLGGGETQYF. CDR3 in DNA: TGCGCCAGCAGCTTGGGCGGGGGGGAGACCCAGTACTTC.

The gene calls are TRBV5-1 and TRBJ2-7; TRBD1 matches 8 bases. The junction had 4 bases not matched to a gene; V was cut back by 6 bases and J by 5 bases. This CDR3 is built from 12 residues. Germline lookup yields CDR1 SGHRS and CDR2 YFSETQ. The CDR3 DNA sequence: TGCGCCAGCACGGGACAGGCCCACGAGCAGTACTTC. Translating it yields CASTGQAHEQYF.

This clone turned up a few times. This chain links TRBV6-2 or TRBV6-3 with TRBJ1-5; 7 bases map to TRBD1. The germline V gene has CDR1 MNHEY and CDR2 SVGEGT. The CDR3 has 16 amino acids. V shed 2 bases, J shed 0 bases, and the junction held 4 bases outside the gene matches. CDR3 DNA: TGTGCCAGCAGTTACGTACAGGGGTATAGCAATCAGCCCCAGCATTTT. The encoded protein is CASSYVQGYSNQPQHF.

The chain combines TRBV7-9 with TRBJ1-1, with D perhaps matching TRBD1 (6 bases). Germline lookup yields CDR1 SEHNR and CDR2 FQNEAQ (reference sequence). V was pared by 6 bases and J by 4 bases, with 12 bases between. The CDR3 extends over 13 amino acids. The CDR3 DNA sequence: TGTGCCAGCAGTTACACAGGGACCACTGAAGCTTTCTTT. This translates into CASSYTGTTEAFF.

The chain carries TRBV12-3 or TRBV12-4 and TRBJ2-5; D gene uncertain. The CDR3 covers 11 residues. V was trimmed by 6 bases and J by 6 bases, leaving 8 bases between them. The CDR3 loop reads CASSLSKTQYF. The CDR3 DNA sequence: TGTGCCAGCAGCCTGAGTAAGACCCAGTACTTC.

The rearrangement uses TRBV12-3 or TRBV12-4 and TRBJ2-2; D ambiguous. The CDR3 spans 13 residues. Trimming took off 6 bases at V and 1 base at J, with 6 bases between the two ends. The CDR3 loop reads CASRPGNTGELFF. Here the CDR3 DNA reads TGTGCCAGCAGACCAGGGAACACCGGGGAGCTGTTTTTT.

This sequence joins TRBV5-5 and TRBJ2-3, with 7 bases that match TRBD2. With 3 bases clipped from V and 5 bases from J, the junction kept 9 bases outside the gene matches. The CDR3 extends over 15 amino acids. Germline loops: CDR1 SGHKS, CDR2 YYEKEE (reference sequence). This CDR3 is CASSSGTGGRDTQYF. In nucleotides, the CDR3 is TGTGCCAGCAGCTCCGGAACGGGGGGACGAGATACGCAGTATTTT.

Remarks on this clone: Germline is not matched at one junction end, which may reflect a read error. The CDR3 loop reads CASSYRGTGHYGYIF. CDR3 nucleotide sequence: TGTGCCAGCAGTTACCGAGGGACAGGGCACTATGGCTACATCTTC. The chain joins TRBV6-5 to TRBJ1-2, with TRBD1 matching 9 bases. Germline V gives CDR1 MNHEY, CDR2 SVGAGI. The CDR3 is 15 residues long.

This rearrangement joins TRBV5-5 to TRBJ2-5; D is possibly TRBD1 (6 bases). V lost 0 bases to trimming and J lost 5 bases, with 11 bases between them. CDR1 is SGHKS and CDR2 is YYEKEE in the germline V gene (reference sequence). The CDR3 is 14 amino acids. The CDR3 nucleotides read TGTGCCAGCAGCTTGGTGGGGGCCAGGGAGACCCAGTACTTC. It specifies CASSLVGARETQYF. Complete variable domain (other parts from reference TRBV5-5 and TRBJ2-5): DAGVTQSPTHLIKTRGQQVTLRCSPISGHKSVSWYQQVLGQGPQFIFQYYEKEERGRGNFPDRFSARQFPNYSSELNVNALLLGDSALYLCASSLVGARETQYFGPGTRLLVL.

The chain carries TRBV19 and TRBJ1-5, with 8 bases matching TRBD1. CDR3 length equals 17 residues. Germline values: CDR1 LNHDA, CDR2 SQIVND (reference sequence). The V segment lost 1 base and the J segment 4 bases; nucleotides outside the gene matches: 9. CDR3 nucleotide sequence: TGTGCCAGTAGTATAGGACCACCGACAGGGGTGAATCAGCCCCAGCATTTT. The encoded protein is CASSIGPPTGVNQPQHF.

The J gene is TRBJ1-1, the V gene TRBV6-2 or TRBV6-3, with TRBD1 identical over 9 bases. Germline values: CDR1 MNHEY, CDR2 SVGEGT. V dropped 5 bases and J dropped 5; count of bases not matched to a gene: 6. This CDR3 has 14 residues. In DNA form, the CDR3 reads TGTGCCAGCAGTCCACAGGGGGCTGGGACTGAAGCTTTCTTT. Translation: CASSPQGAGTEAFF.

The CDR3 region is CASSPHGPDEQFF. In nucleotides, the CDR3 is TGTGCCAGCTCACCACATGGGCCCGATGAGCAGTTCTTC. This chain joins TRBV18 and TRBJ2-1, with no clear D. The CDR3 spans 13 residues. CDR1 and CDR2 from the germline V gene are KGHSH and LQKENI. The ends were cut back, 1 base at V and 8 bases at J, with 9 bases in the middle.

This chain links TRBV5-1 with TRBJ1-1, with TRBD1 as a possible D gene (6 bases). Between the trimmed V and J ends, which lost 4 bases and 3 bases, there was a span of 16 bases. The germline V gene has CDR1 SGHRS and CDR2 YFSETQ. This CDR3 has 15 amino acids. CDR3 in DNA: TGCGCCAGCAGCCTGACCCCAAGGACAGACACTGAAGCTTTCTTT. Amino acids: CASSLTPRTDTEAFF.

The CDR3 nucleotides are TGTGCCAGCTCACCGGTGTCAGGAGGTGCTGGAAACACCATATATTTT. Protein sequence: CASSPVSGGAGNTIYF. This chain uses TRBV18 with TRBJ1-3; D gene uncertain. Per the germline V gene, CDR1 is KGHSH and CDR2 is LQKENI. The CDR3 covers 16 residues. The V end lost 3 bases, the J end lost 2 bases, and 14 bases lay between the germline ends. Full variable domain (missing parts from reference TRBV18 and TRBJ1-3): NAGVMQNPRHLVRRRGQEARLRCSPMKGHSHVYWYRQLPEEGLKFMVYLQKENIIDESGMPKERFSAEFPKEGPSILRIQQVVRGDSAAYFCASSPVSGGAGNTIYFGEGSWLTVV.